Following are 24 T cell receptor beta chains from one sample sequenced in a study of cytomegalovirus exposure and HLA in healthy donors. PCR involved 60 Vbeta and 13 Jbeta primers. Sequencing was performed with immunoSEQ multiplex PCR; in TCRdb, only in-frame clones are kept and a portion is missing. This sample has under 250,000 clones; around 80% occur once, and the top ten carry around 0.63%. Sequenced: PBMCs. Receptors originate from a man between 18 and 29 years old in good health and CMV-seronegative.

This chain links TRBV28 with TRBJ2-7; D is ambiguous. From germline, CDR1 is MDHEN and CDR2 SYDVKM. The germline V and J ends were trimmed by 5 bases and 3 bases, with 11 bases remaining between them. The CDR3 has 13 amino acids. This CDR3 is CASSTRVGYEQYF. The CDR3 DNA follows: TGTGCCAGCAGTACGCGAGTCGGCTACGAGCAGTACTTC.

This chain uses TRBV19 with TRBJ2-7, with TRBD2 identical over 12 bases. The J segment lost 2 bases and the V segment lost 8 bases, leaving 10 bases of the junction unmatched. CDR3 size: 16 residues. Germline V gene lookup returns CDR1 LNHDA and CDR2 SQIVND (reference sequence). CDR3 in DNA: TGTGCCAGTGCCTCTCTAGCGGGAGGGAGCGCCTACGAGCAGTACTTC. The encoded protein is CASASLAGGSAYEQYF.

The chain has TRBV5-4 and TRBJ2-5; 8 nucleotides agree with TRBD2. Germline-derived CDR1 and CDR2 are SGHNT and YYREEE (reference sequence). The CDR3 has 14 amino acids. V lost 4 bases, J lost 3 bases, and 5 bases stayed unmatched. DNA for the CDR3: TGTGCCAGCAGCGGTAGCGGGATGAAAGAGACCCAGTACTTC. This translates into CASSGSGMKETQYF.

The chain employs TRBV6-5 and TRBJ1-4; 7 bases are a match to TRBD1. J was trimmed by 8 bases and V by 0 bases; bases with no gene match: 6. The CDR3 length is 15 residues. Germline CDR1 is MNHEY and CDR2 is SVGAGI. The CDR3 nucleotides read TGTGCCAGCAGTTACTCGCAGGGGGTTGGGGAAAAACTGTTTTTT. Its translation is CASSYSQGVGEKLFF.

The chain employs TRBV19 and TRBJ2-1; D might be TRBD2 (6 bases). V lost 8 bases, J lost 3 bases, and 8 bases lay in between. Germline V lookup: CDR1 LNHDA, CDR2 SQIVND (reference sequence). The CDR3 runs to 12 residues. The CDR3 loop is CASWDFYNEQFF. The CDR3 nucleotides read TGTGCCAGTTGGGACTTCTACAATGAGCAGTTCTTC.

The rearrangement uses TRBV11-2 and TRBJ1-2, with 8 bases fitting TRBD1. The length of the CDR3 is 15 residues. J gave up 3 bases and V 8 bases, and 11 bases lay outside the gene matches. Germline CDR1 SGHAT, CDR2 FQNNGV. In DNA, the CDR3 is TGTGCCAGCCGAGTCGGACAGGGACGGCACTATGGCTACACCTTC. This translates into CASRVGQGRHYGYTF.

This chain joins TRBV5-1 and TRBJ1-2; weak D call: TRBD1 (5 bases). V lost 0 bases to trimming and J lost 7 bases, with 19 bases between them. This CDR3 contains 16 residues. The V gene's germline CDR1 is SGHRS and CDR2 YFSETQ. The CDR3 protein is CASSLASPPGLGGYTF. The CDR3 DNA follows: TGCGCCAGCAGCTTGGCCTCTCCGCCAGGGCTAGGTGGCTACACCTTC. The complete variable domain, with remaining parts taken from reference TRBV5-1 and TRBJ1-2, reads KAGVTQTPRYLIKTRGQQVTLSCSPISGHRSVSWYQQTPGQGLQFLFEYFSETQRNKGNFPGRFSGRQFSNSRSEMNVSTLELGDSALYLCASSLASPPGLGGYTFGSGTRLTVV.

The chain recombines TRBV29-1 with TRBJ2-7; TRBD2 matches at 13 bases. J lost 1 base, V lost 6 bases, and 3 bases had no gene match. This CDR3 is built from 14 residues. The V gene's germline CDR1 is SQVTM and CDR2 ANQGSEA. The CDR3 is CSVAGLAGSYEQYF. The CDR3 DNA is TGCAGCGTCGCGGGACTAGCGGGATCCTACGAGCAGTACTTC.

The CDR3 region has the DNA TGTGCCAGCAGTGAATTTGCGGCTGAGCAGTACTTC. The encoded protein is CASSEFAAEQYF. V is TRBV6-1 and J is TRBJ2-5; D ambiguous. The germline V and J ends were trimmed by 2 bases and 11 bases, with 12 bases remaining between them. Germline V lookup: CDR1 MNHNS, CDR2 SASEGT. CDR3 size: 12 residues.

This rearrangement joins TRBV5-4 to TRBJ2-3; 14 nucleotides match TRBD2. From germline, CDR1 is SGHNT and CDR2 YYREEE (reference sequence). This CDR3 is built from 19 residues. V dropped 4 bases and J dropped 2; count of bases not matched to a gene: 12. CDR3 DNA sequence: TGTGCCAGCAGCCCGGGACTAGCGGGAGTTAAAGGTCCCACAGATACGCAGTATTTT. Encoded protein: CASSPGLAGVKGPTDTQYF.

V and J are TRBV5-6 and TRBJ2-3; 10 nucleotides match TRBD2. The CDR3 loop spans 16 amino acids. Germline assignment: CDR1 SGHDT and CDR2 YYEEEE. V lost 1 base to trimming and J lost 3 bases; unmatched junction nucleotides: 5. The DNA for the CDR3 is TGTGCCAGCAGCTTGCCCCTAGCGGGGGTAACAGATACGCAGTATTTT. It encodes CASSLPLAGVTDTQYF. Full variable domain (remainder filled in from reference TRBV5-6 and TRBJ2-3): DAGVTQSPTHLIKTRGQQVTLRCSPKSGHDTVSWYQQALGQGPQFIFQYYEEEERQRGNFPDRFSGHQFPNYSSELNVNALLLGDSALYLCASSLPLAGVTDTQYFGPGTRLTVL.

This rearrangement joins TRBV11-2 to TRBJ2-7; D may be TRBD2 (5 bases). Trimming took 2 bases from V and 2 from J, leaving 22 bases between them. Germline-derived CDR1 and CDR2 are SGHAT and FQNNGV. There are 18 residues in the CDR3. Written as DNA, the CDR3 is TGTGCCAGCAGCTTAAGGTCAGAGGGATGGGCCAGCCCCTACGAGCAGTACTTC. Translation: CASSLRSEGWASPYEQYF.

V and J are TRBV10-3 and TRBJ1-1; D gene uncertain. V dropped 0 bases and J dropped 6 bases, with 14 bases sitting between them. Germline values: CDR1 ENHRY, CDR2 SYGVKD. CDR3 length equals 15 residues. This CDR3 reads CAISESVRGGSEAFF. The CDR3 DNA follows: TGTGCCATCAGTGAGTCGGTCCGGGGTGGGTCTGAAGCTTTCTTT.

The rearrangement links TRBV6-1 to TRBJ2-5, with TRBD1 matching over 9 bases. The J call may not be correct, given that the DNA end is closer to TRBJ2-7. Germline loops: CDR1 MNHNS, CDR2 SASEGT. This CDR3 region has 13 residues. The CDR3, as DNA: TGTGCCAGCTGGGGACAGGGTACCTACGAGCAGTACTTC. Protein: CASWGQGTYEQYF.

This chain joins TRBV11-2 and TRBJ1-1; maybe TRBD1 (6 bases). Germline CDR1 is SGHAT and CDR2 is FQNNGV. Trimming stripped 2 bases from V and 5 bases from J, with 12 bases between. This CDR3 has 14 residues. The DNA for the CDR3 is TGTGCCAGCAGCTTACGGGGGGCTGGGACTGAAGCTTTCTTT. Its translation: CASSLRGAGTEAFF.

The chain joins TRBV10-3 to TRBJ2-1; 9 nucleotides align to TRBD2. Germline V gene lookup returns CDR1 ENHRY and CDR2 SYGVKD. This CDR3 has 14 residues. V was clipped by 3 bases and J by 7 bases; unmatched bases: 4. The CDR3 DNA reads as TGTGCCATCAGTGAAGGGACTAGCCGGAATGAGCAGTTCTTC. Residues: CAISEGTSRNEQFF.

The chain carries TRBV30 and TRBJ2-7, with 8 bases fitting TRBD1. V lost 1 base, J lost 1 base, and 9 bases stayed unmatched. The germline gives CDR1 GTSNPN, CDR2 SVGIG (reference sequence). The CDR3 length is 16 residues. Here the CDR3 DNA reads TGTGCCTGGAGTGCGCCGGGACAGGCCCCTTCCTACGAGCAGTACTTC. It yields the protein CAWSAPGQAPSYEQYF. Based on the CDR3 plus reference TRBV30 and TRBJ2-7, the full variable domain is SQTIHQWPATLVQPVGSPLSLECTVEGTSNPNLYWYRQAAGRGLQLLFYSVGIGQISSEVPQNLSASRPQDRQFILSSKKLLLSDSGFYLCAWSAPGQAPSYEQYFGPGTRLTVT.

The chain combines TRBV27 with TRBJ1-6; 7 bases are a match to TRBD1. Per the germline V gene, CDR1 is MNHEY and CDR2 is SMNVEV (reference sequence). Unmatched junction bases numbered 7, after V lost 2 bases and J lost 9 bases. This CDR3 is built from 15 residues. CDR3 nucleotide sequence: TGTGCCAGCAGTTTACTGACAGGGCAGTCTTCACCCCTCCACTTT. As protein: CASSLLTGQSSPLHF.

The table lists this clone with a count of one. V is TRBV4-1 and J is TRBJ2-7; D unclear. With 0 bases removed from V and 2 bases from J, the gap between germline ends came to 8 bases. Germline V gene lookup returns CDR1 MGHRA and CDR2 YSYEKL. CDR3 size: 14 residues. CDR3 in amino acids: CASSQEADTYEQYF. DNA for the CDR3: TGCGCCAGCAGCCAAGAGGCCGATACCTACGAGCAGTACTTC.

This clone showed up just once. The rearrangement uses TRBV25-1 and TRBJ2-1; TRBD1 aligns across 7 bases. From germline, CDR1 is MGHDK and CDR2 SYGVNS. V shed 4 bases and J 1 base; nucleotides not matched to a gene: 10. The CDR3 contains 17 residues. In DNA, the CDR3 is TGTGCCAGCAGTGCCCTTTCCGGGACAGATTCCTACAATGAGCAGTTCTTC. This sequence encodes CASSALSGTDSYNEQFF.

V usage is TRBV19 and J usage is TRBJ1-2; maybe TRBD1 (5 bases). This CDR3 has 16 residues. CDR1 and CDR2 from the germline V gene are LNHDA and SQIVND (reference sequence). Trimming cost V 5 bases and J 3 bases, with 19 bases left between them. CDR3 loop: CASSVMSVARDYGYTF. In nucleotides, the CDR3 is TGTGCCAGTAGTGTGATGTCGGTGGCCAGGGACTATGGCTACACCTTC.

This chain uses TRBV6-1 with TRBJ2-5, with a possible D match to TRBD2 (5 bases). The J call is uncertain, as TRBJ2-7 better fits the DNA end. The germline gives CDR1 MNHNS, CDR2 SASEGT. The CDR3 loop spans 13 amino acids. The chain's CDR3 is CASSRRRIYEQYF. In nucleotides, the CDR3 is TGTGCCAGCAGTCGGAGGCGTATCTACGAGCAGTACTTC.

This chain connects TRBV10-3 to TRBJ2-6; a possible D gene is TRBD2 (7 bases). The CDR3 loop spans 19 amino acids. Trimming removed 1 base from V and 1 base from J, with 17 bases in between. Germline assignment: CDR1 ENHRY and CDR2 SYGVKD. In DNA form, the CDR3 reads TGTGCCATCAGTGAGTGGGGGGGCGGGATCCAATCTGGGGCCAACGTCCTGACTTTC. It translates to CAISEWGGGIQSGANVLTF.

The genes are TRBV13 and TRBJ2-7, with D possibly TRBD1 on 5 matching bases. V was clipped by 5 bases and J by 4 bases, with 9 bases between them. The CDR3 contains 12 residues. Germline CDR1 reads PRHDT; CDR2 reads FYEKMQ (reference sequence). The CDR3 sequence: CASSTDRYEQYF. Written as DNA, the CDR3 is TGTGCCAGCAGCACCGACAGATACGAGCAGTACTTC.